The entry that follows covers one T cell receptor beta chain sequence. The authors' processing: Nucleated cell number was recorded as an estimate derived from reference gene primer amplification. Sequencing used immunoSEQ multiplex PCR; TCRdb keeps in-frame clones, though not all of them. V and J calls and clone size are given by that table; D and trimming were obtained from the DNA. The sample includes some 70,000 clones, roughly 90% of them seen just once. This CDR3 comprises 15 residues. CDR1 and CDR2 (germline): MNHEY, SVGAGI. The data belong to a study of blood T cell repertoires in COVID-19. About the research overall: Specimens from acute and convalescent COVID-19 originated in the United States, Italy and Spain. Sources were T cells, B-cell-depleted T cells, or PBMCs; the material itself was cDNA or gDNA.

The V gene is TRBV6-5, the J gene TRBJ2-2, with TRBD2 matching over 11 bases. Sequenced: peripheral blood. This receptor was taken from a man under 40 with acute or convalescent COVID-19. CDR3: CASQGLAGNTGELFF. The CDR3 DNA is TGTGCTTCCCAAGGACTAGCGGGGAACACCGGGGAGCTGTTTTTT.